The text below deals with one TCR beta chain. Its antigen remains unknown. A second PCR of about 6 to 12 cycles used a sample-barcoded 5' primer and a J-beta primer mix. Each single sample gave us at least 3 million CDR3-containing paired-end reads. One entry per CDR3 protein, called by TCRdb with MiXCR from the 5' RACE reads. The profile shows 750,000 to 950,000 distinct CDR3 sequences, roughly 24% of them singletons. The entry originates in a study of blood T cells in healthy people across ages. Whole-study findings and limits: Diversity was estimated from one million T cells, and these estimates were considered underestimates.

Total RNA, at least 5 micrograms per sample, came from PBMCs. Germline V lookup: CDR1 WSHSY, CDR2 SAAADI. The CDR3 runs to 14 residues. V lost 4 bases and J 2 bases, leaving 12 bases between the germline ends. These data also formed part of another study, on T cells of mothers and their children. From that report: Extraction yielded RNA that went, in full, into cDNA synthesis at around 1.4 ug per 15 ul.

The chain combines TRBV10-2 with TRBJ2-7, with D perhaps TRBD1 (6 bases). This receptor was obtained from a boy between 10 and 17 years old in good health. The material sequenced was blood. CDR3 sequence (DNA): TGCGCCAGCAGTGCCGGGACACGGACCTACGAGCAGTACTTC. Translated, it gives CASSAGTRTYEQYF.